This T cell receptor beta chain was identified during a study of blood T cells in healthy people across ages. Germline V CDR1 and CDR2: DFQATT, SNEGSKA (reference sequence). The CDR3 is made up of 14 amino acids. Trimming took 1 base from V and 2 from J, leaving 11 bases between them. Through a sample-barcoded 5' primer and a J-beta primer mix, a second PCR was run for roughly 6 to 11 cycles. Template switching added a 12-random-nucleotide identifier to every cDNA molecule. In TCRdb, the 5' RACE reads were re-called with MiXCR into one record per CDR3 protein. The data hold around 2 million distinct CDR3 sequences, with about 39% observed a single time.

Sequences were obtained from blood. The sequence was obtained from a human donor in good health. The chain links TRBV20-1 to TRBJ1-1; maybe TRBD1 (5 bases). The CDR3 region has the DNA TGCAGTGCTAGAGCCAGGGTTGATAACACTGAAGCTTTCTTT. Translation gives CSARARVDNTEAFF.